Presented here are 27 T cell receptor beta chains from one specimen sequenced in a study of blood T cells in healthy people across ages. A second roughly 7 to 11 cycle PCR used barcoded and J-beta primers. TCRdb recomputed calls from the 5' RACE reads with MiXCR, one row per CDR3 protein. The sample contains 1.5 million to 2 million distinct CDR3 sequences, under 30% of which appear only once. Sequenced sample: blood. The receptors come from a woman in her 30s in good health.

This clonotype has a count of ten or more. This chain uses TRBV6-5 with TRBJ2-7; D might be TRBD1 (7 bases). Germline assignment: CDR1 MNHEY and CDR2 SVGAGI. This CDR3 spans 17 amino acids. V was cut by 0 bases and J by 7 bases, with 22 bases left in between. The CDR3 nucleotides are TGTGCCAGCAGTTACTCGATGGGCGGGACAGCCAAGGGGGAGCAGTACTTC. This gives the protein CASSYSMGGTAKGEQYF.

This clonotype was observed a few times. The genes are TRBV5-1 and TRBJ2-5; TRBD2 aligns across 14 bases. The DNA end is a closer match to TRBJ2-7, so the J assignment may be wrong. The V gene's germline CDR1 is SGHRS and CDR2 YFSETQ. The CDR3 contains 19 residues. This chain's CDR3 is CASSLNRLTSGRGVDEQYF. For the CDR3, the DNA is TGCGCCAGCAGCTTAAACCGCTTGACTAGCGGGAGGGGGGTGGACGAGCAGTACTTC.

The rearrangement uses TRBV20-1 and TRBJ1-2; TRBD1 might be the D (5 bases). Trimming removed 0 bases from V and 4 bases from J, with 18 bases in between. CDR3 size: 16 residues. Germline V gene lookup returns CDR1 DFQATT and CDR2 SNEGSKA (reference sequence). The CDR3 protein is CSARDEGEGDGYGYTF. The DNA for the CDR3 is TGCAGTGCTAGAGATGAGGGAGAAGGGGACGGCTATGGCTACACCTTC.

This clonotype was counted a few times. The V and J genes are TRBV12-3 or TRBV12-4 and TRBJ1-5; D is uncertain. The CDR3 totals 13 residues. V lost 2 bases, J lost 6 bases, and 8 bases lay in between. CDR3 sequence: CASSLTPTQPQHF. CDR3 nucleotide sequence: TGTGCCAGCAGTTTAACCCCGACTCAGCCCCAGCATTTT.

The chain recombines TRBV12-5 with TRBJ2-5; no definite D call. Deletions cut 1 base from V and 7 bases from J, with 13 bases between. The CDR3 is made up of 14 amino acids. Germline V gene lookup returns CDR1 LGHNT and CDR2 FRNRAP. The CDR3 loop is CASGLGDISGTQYF. Written as DNA, the CDR3 is TGTGCTAGTGGTTTGGGGGATATCTCCGGGACCCAGTACTTC.

This clonotype was counted ten times or more. The chain recombines TRBV29-1 with TRBJ2-7, with 11 bases matching TRBD2. Germline V CDR1 and CDR2: SQVTM, ANQGSEA. This CDR3 contains 14 residues. V was clipped by 4 bases and J by 1 base; unmatched bases: 3. CDR3 protein: CSVGGTSGSYEQYF. CDR3 nucleotide sequence: TGCAGCGTTGGTGGGACTAGCGGTTCCTACGAGCAGTACTTC.

This clonotype was seen a few times. The J gene is TRBJ1-1, the V gene TRBV6-5; tentative D call: TRBD1 (5 bases). V lost 6 bases and J lost 2, with 13 bases in between. Germline V lookup: CDR1 MNHEY, CDR2 SVGAGI. The CDR3 extends over 14 amino acids. This CDR3 is CASSPTDSNTEAFF. The CDR3 nucleotides are TGTGCCAGCAGCCCCACAGACAGTAACACTGAAGCTTTCTTT.

This clonotype has only a few counts. This chain uses TRBV12-3 or TRBV12-4 with TRBJ2-1; 7 positions match TRBD2. The CDR3 is 15 residues long. The V gene end was trimmed by 6 bases and the J gene end by 3 bases; junction bases not matched to a gene: 8. CDR3 sequence: CASSDSTGGYNEQFF. Here the CDR3 DNA reads TGTGCCAGCAGCGACTCAACGGGAGGCTACAATGAGCAGTTCTTC.

This clonotype turned up a few times. A read error may produce the germline difference seen at one junction end. The genes are TRBV5-1 and TRBJ2-7; the match to TRBD2 covers 9 bases. Germline V CDR1 and CDR2: SGHRS, YFSETQ. The CDR3 runs 14 residues. The CDR3 DNA follows: TGCGCCGGCAGCGGGGGTAGCGGGGGCCTAGAGCAGTACTTC. Translated: CAGSGGSGGLEQYF. Looking up the rest from reference TRBV5-1 and TRBJ2-7 gives the full variable domain: KAGVTQTPRYLIKTRGQQVTLSCSPISGHRSVSWYQQTPGQGLQFLFEYFSETQRNKGNFPGRFSGRQFSNSRSEMNVSTLELGDSALYLCAGSGGSGGLEQYFGPGTRLTVT.

The chain's CDR3 is CASRGGTPYNEQFF. DNA of the CDR3: TGTGCCAGCAGGGGTGGTACGCCATACAATGAGCAGTTCTTC. The rearrangement links TRBV4-2 to TRBJ2-1, with D hard to call. CDR3 length: 14 amino acids. CDR1 and CDR2 (germline): LGHNA, YNFKEQ. V shed 6 bases and J shed 4 bases, with 13 bases lying between them.

The chain combines TRBV20-1 with TRBJ2-3, with D perhaps TRBD1 (5 bases). Per germline, CDR1 DFQATT and CDR2 SNEGSKA (reference sequence). The CDR3 has 15 residues. V dropped 1 base and J dropped 4 bases, with 15 bases sitting between them. The CDR3 reads CSARVLAGSSDTQYF. The CDR3 nucleotides read TGCAGTGCTAGAGTTTTGGCAGGGTCGTCAGATACGCAGTATTTT.

The V gene is TRBV30, the J gene TRBJ1-5; D possibly corresponds to TRBD1 (6 bases). Germline V gives CDR1 GTSNPN, CDR2 SVGIG (reference sequence). V lost 0 bases to trimming and J lost 4 bases, with 10 bases between them. The CDR3 length is 14 residues. The CDR3 sequence: CAWSVGQQNQPQHF. CDR3 bases: TGTGCCTGGAGTGTCGGACAGCAAAATCAGCCCCAGCATTTT.

This clonotype has just a few counts. The rearrangement joins TRBV5-1 to TRBJ2-3; no clear D. The CDR3 spans 16 residues. V was pared by 3 bases and J by 2 bases, with 16 bases between. CDR1 and CDR2 from the germline V gene are SGHRS and YFSETQ. CDR3 sequence: CASSYRGLVNTDTQYF. The CDR3 bases are TGCGCCAGCAGCTATCGCGGTCTCGTTAACACAGATACGCAGTATTTT. Looking up the rest from reference TRBV5-1 and TRBJ2-3 gives the full variable domain: KAGVTQTPRYLIKTRGQQVTLSCSPISGHRSVSWYQQTPGQGLQFLFEYFSETQRNKGNFPGRFSGRQFSNSRSEMNVSTLELGDSALYLCASSYRGLVNTDTQYFGPGTRLTVL.

The chain combines TRBV29-1 with TRBJ2-1; the D gene is possibly TRBD2 (5 bases). The CDR3 runs 13 residues. Germline CDR1 is SQVTM and CDR2 is ANQGSEA. V shed 1 base and J shed 7 bases, with 11 bases lying between them. The CDR3 DNA reads as TGCAGCGTTGAAGGGTGGACTCCGAATGAGCAGTTCTTC. It is translated as CSVEGWTPNEQFF.

The rearrangement links TRBV7-9 to TRBJ2-3, with TRBD2 as a possible D gene (6 bases). This CDR3 spans 19 amino acids. Germline V gene sequence: CDR1 SEHNR, CDR2 FQNEAQ (reference sequence). V was pared by 4 bases and J by 1 base, with 24 bases between. CDR3: CASSYPAGPKIIRTDTQYF. The DNA of the CDR3 is TGTGCCAGCAGCTACCCTGCGGGGCCAAAGATTATACGCACAGATACGCAGTATTTT.

This clonotype was counted at least ten times. This rearrangement joins TRBV7-9 to TRBJ2-7, with 8 bases aligning to TRBD2. Trimming cost V 4 bases and J 1 base; bases outside gene matches: 9. The CDR3 has 16 amino acids. Per the germline V gene, CDR1 is SEHNR and CDR2 is FQNEAQ (reference sequence). The CDR3 region is CASSSTNSGGSYEQYF. The CDR3 bases are TGTGCCAGCAGCTCTACGAACAGCGGGGGTTCCTACGAGCAGTACTTC.

A word on this clonotype: An end of the junction differs from the germline gene, which may be a read error. The chain has TRBV12-3 or TRBV12-4 and TRBJ2-3; D may correspond to TRBD1 or TRBD2 (7 bases each). CDR3 length equals 16 residues. CDR3 loop: CASSLFAGVGTDMQYF. The CDR3 DNA is TGTGCCAGCAGTTTGTTCGCGGGGGTAGGGACAGATATGCAGTATTTT.

The chain has TRBV10-3 and TRBJ1-4, with D tentatively TRBD1 (6 bases). Trimming pared 7 bases from V and 8 bases from J, leaving 20 bases between. The CDR3 is made up of 15 amino acids. In germline, CDR1 is ENHRY, CDR2 SYGVKD. In DNA, the CDR3 is TGTGCCATCAAAGCTTTGGTACAGGGAGGCGAAAAACTGTTTTTT. Its translation: CAIKALVQGGEKLFF.

This clonotype has at least ten counts. The J gene is TRBJ2-7, the V gene TRBV6-6; D uncertain. The CDR3 has 13 amino acids. Looked up from germline, CDR1 is MNHNY and CDR2 is SVGAGI (reference sequence). V lost 8 bases and J 0 bases, leaving 11 bases between the germline ends. Here the CDR3 reads CASGQLSSYEQYF. CDR3 nucleotide sequence: TGTGCCAGCGGGCAGCTGAGCTCCTACGAGCAGTACTTC.

The rearrangement joins TRBV4-1 to TRBJ2-1, with D perhaps matching TRBD2 (7 bases). V dropped 4 bases and J dropped 5 bases, with 18 bases sitting between them. This CDR3 has 16 residues. Germline V CDR1 and CDR2: MGHRA, YSYEKL. CDR3 amino acids: CASSPQSQGGDNEQFF. DNA of the CDR3: TGCGCCAGCAGCCCCCAATCTCAAGGGGGGGACAATGAGCAGTTCTTC.

This clonotype occurred a few times. The chain couples TRBV5-1 to TRBJ2-5; the D gene is possibly TRBD1 (8 bases). Germline CDR1 is SGHRS and CDR2 is YFSETQ. This CDR3 contains 14 residues. V was clipped by 5 bases and J by 5 bases, with 16 bases between them. The CDR3 DNA sequence: TGCGCCAGCAGAGATACAGGGGGAGGGGAGACCCAGTACTTC. Its protein product is CASRDTGGGETQYF.

This clonotype was recorded a few times. The chain recombines TRBV27 with TRBJ2-3; a possible D gene is TRBD2 (5 bases). Germline V gene sequence: CDR1 MNHEY, CDR2 SMNVEV (reference sequence). V was shortened by 6 bases and J by 5 bases, with 18 bases between the two germline ends. This CDR3 is built from 15 residues. The CDR3 here is CASSLVARAGDTQYF. The CDR3, as DNA: TGTGCCAGCAGCCTAGTTGCGAGGGCCGGAGATACGCAGTATTTT.

Of note for this clonotype: A much larger clone differs from this one at a single base, so this may be a read error. The rearrangement joins TRBV10-2 to TRBJ2-4; TRBD2 aligns across 7 bases. Germline CDR1 reads WSHSY; CDR2 reads SAAADI. Trimming removed 6 bases from V and 13 bases from J; junction bases left unmatched: 18. CDR3 length: 15 amino acids. The CDR3 nucleotides read TGCGCCAGCAGGAGGGCGGGAGTGACGTCGGATGAGCAGTACTTC. Its translation: CASRRAGVTSDEQYF.

About this clonotype itself: At one end, the junction sequence differs from germline, possibly due to a read error. The rearrangement joins TRBV6-2 or TRBV6-3 to TRBJ2-5; D is unresolved. CDR3 length: 14 residues. CDR1 is MNHEY, CDR2 SVGEGT, per germline. The CDR3 DNA reads TGTGCCAGCAGTTCACCGGTCCGGCAAGAGACCCTGTTCTTC. Its translation is CASSSPVRQETLFF.

J is TRBJ2-5 and V is TRBV7-9, with 8 nucleotides matching TRBD2. Germline CDR1 and CDR2: SEHNR and FQNEAQ (reference sequence). Losses at the gene ends were 7 bases for V and 0 bases for J; bases not matched to a gene: 10. CDR3 length: 16 amino acids. In nucleotides, the CDR3 is TGTGCCAGCACCCAAAGCGGGGGCCCGTACCAAGAGACCCAGTACTTC. Protein sequence: CASTQSGGPYQETQYF.

This clonotype has a count of ten or more. One end of the junction does not line up with germline, which may come from a read error. The chain combines TRBV7-2 with TRBJ1-1; no clear D. Germline V gene sequence: CDR1 SGHTA, CDR2 FQGNSA. The CDR3 runs to 13 residues. The CDR3, as DNA: TGCGCCAGCAGCTTTGAACCGAACACTGAAGCTTTCTTT. The encoded protein is CASSFEPNTEAFF.

The chain joins TRBV18 to TRBJ1-2; D is unclear. Germline CDR1 KGHSH, CDR2 LQKENI. This CDR3 comprises 14 residues. V was cut by 2 bases and J by 10 bases, with 17 bases left in between. CDR3 in amino acids: CASSPTVLKDDYTF. CDR3 in DNA: TGTGCCAGCTCACCAACCGTCCTAAAGGATGACTACACCTTC.